The clone carrying this T cell receptor beta chain was counted a single time. In the source study's methods: Amplifying reference gene primers gave estimates of nucleated cell counts. This table comes from immunoSEQ multiplex PCR, and its TCRdb copy is limited to in-frame clones, with some not included. That table supplies the V and J calls and clone size; D and trimming were determined from the DNA. Of some 200,000 clones in the sample, roughly 80% were seen once. The data were obtained in a study of blood T cell repertoires in COVID-19. Overall study context: COVID-19 samples, acute and convalescent, were from the United States, Italy and Spain. T cells, B-cell-depleted T cells, or PBMCs provided the cDNA or gDNA that served as material.

V trimming: 4 bases; J trimming: 5 bases; junction bases outside the gene matches: 2. The CDR3 sequence is 14 residues long. Germline-derived CDR1 and CDR2 are SGHAT and FQDESV (reference sequence). In Seattle, patients joined the study during active infection and were tracked longitudinally. The receptor was derived from an elderly woman with COVID-19, enrolled during active disease. The V and J genes are TRBV11-1 and TRBJ2-2; 9 bases map to TRBD2. The sample comprised peripheral blood. The CDR3: CASSWSGRTGELFF. In DNA form, the CDR3 reads TGTGCCAGCAGCTGGAGCGGGAGGACCGGGGAGCTGTTTTTT. Filled out from reference TRBV11-1 and TRBJ2-2, the complete variable domain reads EAEVAQSPRYKITEKSQAVAFWCDPISGHATLYWYRQILGQGPELLVQFQDESVVDDSQLPKDRFSAERLKGVDSTLKIQPAELGDSAMYLCASSWSGRTGELFFGEGSRLTVL.